The TCR beta chain described here comes from a study of regulatory T cells in long-lasting Graves disease. Findings and caveats of the study: Having only a small sample size may have limited accuracy.

The sample holds many counts of this clonotype. Its antigen is unidentified. Relying on iRepertoire HTBI primers and Arm-PCR of CDR3 regions, the team built TCR beta libraries. MiXCR was run by TCRdb on the multiplex PCR reads, yielding one entry per CDR3 protein. The repertoire holds approximately 390,000 distinct CDR3 sequences, with 16% as singletons. Trimming removed 0 bases from V and 2 bases from J, with 12 bases in between. Germline V lookup: CDR1 SGHDT, CDR2 YYEEEE. The CDR3 is 15 amino acids. Time point: newly diagnosed GD, antithyroid drugs for less than 3 months. RNA isolated from PBMCs was used to make the TCR library. In Xi'an, China, an endocrinology department was the source of patients. These data also featured in a second study, about T cells in Graves' hyperthyroidism and ophthalmopathy. That study adds: The hyperthyroidism was newly diagnosed and had lasted under 2 months; the patients were aged 18 to 65. Ophthalmopathy was separated from stable hyperthyroidism by a 13 V-J model.

The source of this sequence is a young woman with Graves disease. The chain joins TRBV5-6 to TRBJ2-7; tentatively, D is TRBD1 or TRBD2 (5 bases each). Material: peripheral blood mononuclear cells (PBMCs), obtained at new diagnosis, from a patient treated with antithyroid drugs. The chain's CDR3 is CASSLGPGPPYEQYF. In nucleotides, the CDR3 is TGTGCCAGCAGCTTGGGCCCGGGGCCTCCCTACGAGCAGTACTTC.